The sequence of this T cell receptor (beta chain) was determined in a study of control samples from healthy donors and cancer patients. Germline CDR1 SNHLY, CDR2 FYNNEI. V gave up 1 base and J gave up 8 bases; unmatched junction bases: 7. CDR3 length equals 14 residues. Libraries were prepared by immunoSEQ multiplex PCR; TCRdb keeps only in-frame clonotypes and omits some of them. Among some 160,000 clones listed, about 94% were seen once. This clone was seen a handful of times. The sequence was obtained from a woman in her 30s in good health. The chain combines TRBV2 with TRBJ1-2; 7 bases map to TRBD1. Sequences were obtained from blood. The DNA of the CDR3 is TGTGCCAGCAGTGAAGGCAGGGGGGCAGGAGGCTACACCTTC. Its protein is CASSEGRGAGGYTF.